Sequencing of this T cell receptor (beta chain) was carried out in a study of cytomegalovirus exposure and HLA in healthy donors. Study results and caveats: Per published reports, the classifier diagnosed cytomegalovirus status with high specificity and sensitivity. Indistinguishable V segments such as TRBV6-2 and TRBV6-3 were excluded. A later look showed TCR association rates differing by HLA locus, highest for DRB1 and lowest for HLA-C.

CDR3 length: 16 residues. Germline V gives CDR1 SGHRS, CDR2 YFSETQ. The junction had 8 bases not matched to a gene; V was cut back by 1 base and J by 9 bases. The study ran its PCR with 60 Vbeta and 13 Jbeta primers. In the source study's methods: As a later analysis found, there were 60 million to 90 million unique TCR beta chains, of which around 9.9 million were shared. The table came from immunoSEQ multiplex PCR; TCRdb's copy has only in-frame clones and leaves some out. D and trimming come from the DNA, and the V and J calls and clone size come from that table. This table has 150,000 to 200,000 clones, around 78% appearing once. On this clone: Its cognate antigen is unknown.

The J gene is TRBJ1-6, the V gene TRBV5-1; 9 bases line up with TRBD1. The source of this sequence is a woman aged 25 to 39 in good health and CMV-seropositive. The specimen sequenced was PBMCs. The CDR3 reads CASSLIPPTGGSPLHF. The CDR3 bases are TGCGCCAGCAGCTTGATACCCCCGACAGGGGGTTCACCCCTCCACTTT.